The 29 T cell receptor beta chains reported below all come from one sample, sequenced in a study of control samples from healthy donors and cancer patients. Repertoires were generated with immunoSEQ multiplex PCR, while TCRdb's copy carries only in-frame clones and drops some. The sample contains about 130,000 clones, roughly 94% of which appear only once. The specimen was PBMCs. The receptors stem from a man aged 60 to 75 with colorectal cancer.

V and J are TRBV27 and TRBJ2-7; D not certain. V was pared by 0 bases and J by 2 bases, with 8 bases between. The CDR3 contains 14 residues. Germline V gene sequence: CDR1 MNHEY, CDR2 SMNVEV (reference sequence). This CDR3 reads CASSLSINPYEQYF. The CDR3 region has the DNA TGTGCCAGCAGTTTATCGATAAACCCCTACGAGCAGTACTTC.

V usage is TRBV5-1 and J usage is TRBJ1-2, with 12 bases that match TRBD1. CDR3 length: 14 amino acids. Germline V gives CDR1 SGHRS, CDR2 YFSETQ. The junction had 6 bases not matched to a gene; V was cut back by 3 bases and J by 9 bases. The CDR3 DNA is TGCGCCAGCAGCTCGGGACAGGGGGCTAAGAGCTACACCTTC. Its translation: CASSSGQGAKSYTF.

The gene calls are TRBV5-5 and TRBJ2-5, with 12 bases lining up with TRBD2. Germline lookup yields CDR1 SGHKS and CDR2 YYEKEE (reference sequence). The CDR3 spans 15 residues. V lost 4 bases and J lost 2; bases outside the gene matches: 3. The CDR3 coding sequence is TGTGCCAGCAGCCTGACTAGCGGGGGTCAAGAGACCCAGTACTTC. Translating it yields CASSLTSGGQETQYF. Looking up the rest from reference TRBV5-5 and TRBJ2-5 gives the full variable domain: DAGVTQSPTHLIKTRGQQVTLRCSPISGHKSVSWYQQVLGQGPQFIFQYYEKEERGRGNFPDRFSARQFPNYSSELNVNALLLGDSALYLCASSLTSGGQETQYFGPGTRLLVL.

This clone came up once. V usage is TRBV7-9 and J usage is TRBJ1-5; tentatively, D is TRBD1 (6 bases). Between the trimmed V and J ends, which lost 1 base and 9 bases, there was a span of 13 bases. Germline CDR1 reads SEHNR; CDR2 reads FQNEAQ (reference sequence). The CDR3 has 14 residues. The CDR3 nucleotides are TGTGCCAGCAGCTTAGAGGGGGAGGGATCGCCCCAGCATTTT. Translating it yields CASSLEGEGSPQHF.

V usage is TRBV10-3 and J usage is TRBJ1-2, with a possible D match to TRBD1 (5 bases). The V gene's germline CDR1 is ENHRY and CDR2 SYGVKD. The CDR3 totals 14 residues. V was shortened by 0 bases and J by 8 bases, with 13 bases between the two germline ends. CDR3 sequence: CAISESGGARGYTF. The CDR3 DNA reads TGTGCCATCAGTGAGTCTGGGGGAGCCCGGGGCTACACCTTC.

The chain uses TRBV6-5 and TRBJ1-2; D gene uncertain. The germline V and J ends were trimmed by 6 bases and 7 bases, with 15 bases remaining between them. In germline, CDR1 is MNHEY, CDR2 SVGAGI. The CDR3 covers 13 residues. CDR3 sequence reads: CASSPSGSLGYTF. The DNA of the CDR3 is TGTGCCAGCAGCCCATCTGGGTCTCTTGGCTACACCTTC.

J is TRBJ2-7 and V is TRBV6-4; 13 bases agree with TRBD2. This CDR3 has 15 residues. J lost 6 bases, V lost 6 bases, and 8 bases had no gene match. Germline V gene data show CDR1 as MRHNA and CDR2 as SNTAGT. The CDR3 DNA sequence: TGTGCCAGCAGCCCGACTAGCGGGGGGTTAGCCGAGCAGTACTTC. It yields the protein CASSPTSGGLAEQYF.

This chain joins TRBV24-1 and TRBJ2-3; a weak D match, TRBD1 (6 bases). V lost 1 base and J 0 bases, leaving 7 bases between the germline ends. Germline V gives CDR1 KGHDR, CDR2 SFDVKD. CDR3 length: 15 residues. CDR3 DNA sequence: TGTGCCACCAGTGATTTTACAGGGAGCACAGATACGCAGTATTTT. This codes for CATSDFTGSTDTQYF.

The rearrangement links TRBV7-9 to TRBJ1-2, with a weak D call TRBD1 (6 bases). Germline CDR1 SEHNR, CDR2 FQNEAQ (reference sequence). The germline V and J ends were trimmed by 5 bases and 8 bases, with 18 bases remaining between them. The CDR3 has 14 residues. CDR3 nucleotide sequence: TGTGCCAGCAGCCCCGCGACGGGGGCTCAGGGCTACACCTTC. It codes for CASSPATGAQGYTF.

This chain joins TRBV5-1 and TRBJ2-3; 13 bases map to TRBD2. The CDR3 loop spans 16 amino acids. Germline V gene lookup returns CDR1 SGHRS and CDR2 YFSETQ. V trimming: 0 bases; J trimming: 3 bases; junction bases outside the gene matches: 1. This CDR3 reads CASSLGTSGGTDTQYF. The DNA of the CDR3 is TGCGCCAGCAGCTTGGGGACTAGCGGGGGAACAGATACGCAGTATTTT.

The chain combines TRBV4-1 with TRBJ2-3, with TRBD2 identical over 8 bases. CDR1 MGHRA and CDR2 YSYEKL come from the germline V gene. With 3 bases clipped from V and 1 base from J, the junction kept 12 bases outside the gene matches. This CDR3 contains 18 residues. The CDR3 DNA reads TGCGCCAGCAGCCACCCCATTCGGGGGGGGTTGGGCACAGATACGCAGTATTTT. Translated, it gives CASSHPIRGGLGTDTQYF.

V usage is TRBV6-6 and J usage is TRBJ1-2, with D unresolved. Deletions cut 6 bases from V and 6 bases from J, with 8 bases between. The CDR3 extends over 11 amino acids. CDR1 and CDR2 from the germline V gene are MNHNY and SVGAGI (reference sequence). CDR3 coding DNA: TGTGCCAGCAGACAGCGAGATGGCTACACCTTC. It specifies CASRQRDGYTF.

This chain uses TRBV5-1 with TRBJ2-6, with D tentatively TRBD2 (5 bases). CDR3 length equals 16 residues. The germline V gene has CDR1 SGHRS and CDR2 YFSETQ. V was pared by 4 bases and J by 0 bases, with 11 bases between. CDR3 amino acids: CASSPGLRSGANVLTF. DNA for the CDR3: TGCGCCAGCAGCCCTGGACTGCGCTCTGGGGCCAACGTCCTGACTTTC.

The chain has TRBV5-4 and TRBJ2-5, with D tentatively TRBD1 (6 bases). The CDR3 is 14 amino acids. Germline-derived CDR1 and CDR2 are SGHNT and YYREEE (reference sequence). Trimming left V 0 bases short and J 5 bases short, with 11 bases between. CDR3 in amino acids: CASSLAPRGETQYF. The CDR3 DNA follows: TGTGCCAGCAGCTTGGCCCCTAGGGGGGAGACCCAGTACTTC. Drawing the rest from reference TRBV5-4 and TRBJ2-5, the complete variable domain is ETGVTQSPTHLIKTRGQQVTLRCSSQSGHNTVSWYQQALGQGPQFIFQYYREEENGRGNFPPRFSGLQFPNYSSELNVNALELDDSALYLCASSLAPRGETQYFGPGTRLLVL.

DNA for the CDR3: TGTGCCAGCAGTCCTCTAGCGGGGAACAATGAGCAGTTCTTC. It is translated as CASSPLAGNNEQFF. The chain has TRBV2 and TRBJ2-1; 9 bases are a match to TRBD2. The CDR3 is 14 amino acids. V lost 5 bases to trimming and J lost 5 bases; unmatched junction nucleotides: 4. CDR1 and CDR2 (germline): SNHLY, FYNNEI.

J is TRBJ2-5 and V is TRBV5-4; 14 bases align to TRBD2. The CDR3 has 18 residues. Per germline, CDR1 SGHNT and CDR2 YYREEE (reference sequence). Trimming cost V 0 bases and J 1 base; bases outside gene matches: 5. In DNA, the CDR3 is TGTGCCAGCAGCTTGGAGACTAGCGGGGGGGCCTTCCAAGAGACCCAGTACTTC. This codes for CASSLETSGGAFQETQYF.

The V call is TRBV27, the J call TRBJ1-2, with TRBD1 identical over 7 bases. Germline values: CDR1 MNHEY, CDR2 SMNVEV (reference sequence). This CDR3 is built from 15 residues. After removal of 3 bases from V and 4 bases from J, the junction contained 8 bases not matched to a gene. In DNA, the CDR3 is TGTGCCAGCAGTTTTCTCTCAACAGGGGTCTATGGCTACACCTTC. This encodes CASSFLSTGVYGYTF.

V is TRBV6-5 and J is TRBJ1-2, with 12 bases matching TRBD1. The ends lost 6 bases at V and 8 bases at J; junction bases unmatched: 7. The CDR3 covers 14 residues. Per the germline V gene, CDR1 is MNHEY and CDR2 is SVGAGI. CDR3 loop: CASRPGQGARGYTF. CDR3 coding DNA: TGTGCCAGCAGGCCGGGACAGGGGGCGCGCGGCTACACCTTC.

The chain recombines TRBV4-1 with TRBJ1-4; D gene uncertain. CDR3 length: 15 residues. V lost 3 bases and J lost 0, with 8 bases in between. Germline V CDR1 and CDR2: MGHRA, YSYEKL. The CDR3 reads CASSQRWATNEKLFF. The CDR3 DNA reads TGCGCCAGCAGCCAGAGGTGGGCAACTAATGAAAAACTGTTTTTT.

The chain employs TRBV6-5 and TRBJ1-6; the D gene is possibly TRBD1 (5 bases). Germline V CDR1 and CDR2: MNHEY, SVGAGI. The CDR3 spans 12 residues. The V and J ends lost 8 bases and 8 bases respectively, with 10 bases between them. In nucleotides, the CDR3 is TGTGCCAGCCAAGGGGATCATTCACCCCTCCACTTT. Translating gives CASQGDHSPLHF.

V is TRBV7-9 and J is TRBJ2-2; no reliable D call. The germline V and J ends were trimmed by 1 base and 4 bases, with 10 bases remaining between them. The CDR3 length is 15 residues. Germline-derived CDR1 and CDR2 are SEHNR and FQNEAQ (reference sequence). CDR3 region: CASSLEVIGTGELFF. The CDR3 DNA reads as TGTGCCAGCAGCTTAGAGGTAATCGGCACCGGGGAGCTGTTTTTT.

V gene TRBV30 combines with J gene TRBJ1-2; D ambiguous. Trimming removed 3 bases at V and 2 bases at J, with 10 bases between. The CDR3 contains 13 residues. The germline V gene encodes CDR1 GTSNPN and CDR2 SVGIG (reference sequence). The CDR3, as DNA: TGTGCCTGGAGCCCAGGCCTGAACTATGGCTACACCTTC. Translation gives CAWSPGLNYGYTF.

In nucleotides, the CDR3 is TGTGCCAGCAGTTGGGACAGGGGGCAAGAGACCCAGTACTTC. Its translation is CASSWDRGQETQYF. The chain joins TRBV2 to TRBJ2-5; 11 bases are shared with TRBD1. V was pared by 5 bases and J by 2 bases, with 1 base of the junction left unmatched. Germline V CDR1 and CDR2: SNHLY, FYNNEI. The CDR3 sequence is 14 residues long.

The chain employs TRBV28 and TRBJ1-1; 8 nucleotides agree with TRBD1. Germline values: CDR1 MDHEN, CDR2 SYDVKM. The CDR3 totals 15 residues. With 5 bases clipped from V and 3 bases from J, the junction kept 8 bases outside the gene matches. This chain's CDR3 is CASSVQGGSDTEAFF. Written as DNA, the CDR3 is TGTGCCAGCAGTGTACAGGGGGGTTCGGACACTGAAGCTTTCTTT.

This clone was observed once. This chain connects TRBV14 to TRBJ2-1; 15 nucleotides agree with TRBD2. The junction had 5 bases not matched to a gene; V was cut back by 4 bases and J by 7 bases. Germline CDR1 SGHDN, CDR2 FVKESK. This CDR3 region has 16 residues. The CDR3 loop reads CASSLGLAGGNNEQFF. The DNA of the CDR3 is TGTGCCAGCAGCCTCGGACTAGCGGGGGGGAATAATGAGCAGTTCTTC.

V gene TRBV19 combines with J gene TRBJ1-2; D is perhaps TRBD1 (5 bases). The CDR3 runs 14 residues. Germline V gene data show CDR1 as LNHDA and CDR2 as SQIVND (reference sequence). V lost 7 bases and J 2 bases, leaving 14 bases between the germline ends. CDR3 amino acids: CASKSGEGNYGYTF. CDR3 in DNA: TGTGCCAGTAAGAGCGGGGAGGGGAACTATGGCTACACCTTC.

The chain joins TRBV9 to TRBJ1-1, with 7 bases fitting TRBD1. V gave up 0 bases and J gave up 7 bases; unmatched junction bases: 6. This CDR3 region has 14 residues. Germline V gene data show CDR1 as SGDLS and CDR2 as YYNGEE. CDR3 DNA sequence: TGTGCCAGCAGCGTAGCGAACAGGGGTTTTGAAGCTTTCTTT. It yields the protein CASSVANRGFEAFF.

V and J are TRBV21-1 and TRBJ2-2; the D segment call TRBD1 is taken from the table without a DNA check. TRBV21-1 is a listed pseudogene. The CDR3 is made up of 18 amino acids. The CDR3 protein is CASSHILRWGPNTGELFF. In DNA, the CDR3 is TGTGCCAGCAGCCATATCCTAAGGTGGGGGCCGAACACCGGGGAGCTGTTTTTT.

V is TRBV6-6 and J is TRBJ1-2; 9 bases match TRBD1. V trimming: 5 bases; J trimming: 4 bases; junction bases outside the gene matches: 17. The CDR3 loop spans 18 amino acids. Per the germline V gene, CDR1 is MNHNY and CDR2 is SVGAGI (reference sequence). CDR3: CASSLKHGTGIVSYGYTF. CDR3 coding DNA: TGTGCCAGCAGTCTTAAACACGGGACAGGGATAGTAAGCTATGGCTACACCTTC.